These T cell receptor beta chains were read from a single sample in a study of blood T cell repertoires in COVID-19. Some clones are missing from TCRdb's copy, which holds only in-frame ones; the method was immunoSEQ multiplex PCR. Counted here are about 400,000 clones, about 90% occurring once; the ten biggest clones make up 1.7%. The sample comprised PBMCs or T cells enriched from blood (not recorded which). The receptors were sampled from a woman in her twenties or thirties who had recovered from COVID-19. Each CDR3 is given with its conserved first and last residue. Fields, in order: CDR3 DNA, CDR3 protein, D gene, clone size, J gene, V gene. A D gene is named only where the DNA matches it firmly. Clone size, where shown, is once, few, many, or a class for clones that have expanded.

TGTGCCAGCAGCAAGCGGGGTACCTACGAGCAGTACTTC | CASSKRGTYEQYF | TRBD2 | - | TRBJ2-7 | TRBV11-2
TGTGCCAGCAACTTCCCCCCAGGGGGATGGGCTTTCTTT | CASNFPPGGWAFF | TRBD1 | - | TRBJ1-1 | TRBV7-9
TGTGCCAGCTCCCAACGGGCGAGACAGGGGTGGAATGAGCAGTTCTTC | CASSQRARQGWNEQFF | TRBD1 | few | TRBJ2-1 | TRBV18
TGTGCCAGCAGCCAAGGGGACAGGACCTACAATGAGCAGTTCTTC | CASSQGDRTYNEQFF | TRBD1 | few | TRBJ2-1 | TRBV14
TGTGCCAGCAGTGCTACAGTCAATCAGCCCCAGCATTTT | CASSATVNQPQHF | - | - | TRBJ1-5 | TRBV25-1
TGTGCCATCAGTGAAGAGCAAAACATTCAGTACTTC | CAISEEQNIQYF | - | once | TRBJ2-4 | TRBV10-3
TGTGCCAGCAGCGTTGTGCTAGCGGGGTCCTACAATGAGCAGTTCTTC | CASSVVLAGSYNEQFF | TRBD2 | - | TRBJ2-1 | TRBV5-4
TGTGCCAGCTCAGACGGGACTAGCTACGAGCAGTACTTC | CASSDGTSYEQYF | TRBD2 | - | TRBJ2-7 | TRBV18
TGTGCCAGCTCTCGACAGGCGGGGGGCACTGAAGCTTTCTTT | CASSRQAGGTEAFF | - | - | TRBJ1-1 | TRBV18
TGTGCCAGTAGTATTCTAGGTCCGCGAATGAAGTACAATGAGCAGTTCTTC | CASSILGPRMKYNEQFF | - | - | TRBJ2-1 | TRBV19